This entry is about one T cell receptor beta chain. This sample stems from a study of blood T cell repertoires in COVID-19. Looking at the study overall: In each case, the material was cDNA or gDNA derived from T cells, B-cell-depleted T cells, or PBMCs.

Original methodology: Reference gene primer amplification gave estimated nucleated cell counts. Sequenced by immunoSEQ multiplex PCR; TCRdb stores in-frame clones only, minus some. That table furnishes V, J and clone size, whereas the DNA furnished D and trimming. Here the sample spans over 200,000 clones, about 90% being singletons. Trimming left V 0 bases short and J 8 bases short, with 8 bases between. The CDR3 spans 13 residues. Germline CDR1 and CDR2: LNHNV and YYDKDF (reference sequence). The sample consisted of peripheral blood. The gene calls are TRBV15 and TRBJ2-1; no clear D gene. The origin of this receptor is a man in his forties with active or convalescent COVID-19. CDR3 loop: CATSRDRLYEQFF. The CDR3 DNA reads TGTGCCACCAGCAGAGATCGTCTTTATGAGCAGTTCTTC.